This T cell receptor beta chain was sequenced for a study of shared clonotypes between healthy human individuals. General study points: The study sampled only blood, and tissue repertoires likely differ. Memory subsets generally showed lower estimated richness than naive subsets.

Per the authors' pipeline: ImmunoSEQ sequences covered only the junction and lacked quality scores; filtering therefore differed. Sequencing was performed with immunoSEQ multiplex PCR; in TCRdb, only in-frame clones are kept and a portion is missing. V, J and clone size are taken as reported in that table, and D and trimming were inferred from the DNA itself. The repertoire holds under 600,000 clones, approximately 95% seen once, with 0.064% in the top ten. With regard to this clone: Its cognate antigen is unknown.

The CDR3 extends over 15 amino acids. The V and J ends lost 0 bases and 5 bases respectively, with 13 bases between them. Per germline, CDR1 SEHNR and CDR2 FQNEAQ (reference sequence). This sequence originates from a woman aged 25 to 45 in good health. The sample was naive CD4+ T cells sorted from blood. Regarding subset: CD45RA+ positively selected. The rearrangement links TRBV7-9 to TRBJ1-1, with D possibly being TRBD1 (5 bases). The DNA of the CDR3 is TGTGCCAGCAGCTTAGCCCCAGGGCCTCTTACTGAAGCTTTCTTT. Its translation: CASSLAPGPLTEAFF.